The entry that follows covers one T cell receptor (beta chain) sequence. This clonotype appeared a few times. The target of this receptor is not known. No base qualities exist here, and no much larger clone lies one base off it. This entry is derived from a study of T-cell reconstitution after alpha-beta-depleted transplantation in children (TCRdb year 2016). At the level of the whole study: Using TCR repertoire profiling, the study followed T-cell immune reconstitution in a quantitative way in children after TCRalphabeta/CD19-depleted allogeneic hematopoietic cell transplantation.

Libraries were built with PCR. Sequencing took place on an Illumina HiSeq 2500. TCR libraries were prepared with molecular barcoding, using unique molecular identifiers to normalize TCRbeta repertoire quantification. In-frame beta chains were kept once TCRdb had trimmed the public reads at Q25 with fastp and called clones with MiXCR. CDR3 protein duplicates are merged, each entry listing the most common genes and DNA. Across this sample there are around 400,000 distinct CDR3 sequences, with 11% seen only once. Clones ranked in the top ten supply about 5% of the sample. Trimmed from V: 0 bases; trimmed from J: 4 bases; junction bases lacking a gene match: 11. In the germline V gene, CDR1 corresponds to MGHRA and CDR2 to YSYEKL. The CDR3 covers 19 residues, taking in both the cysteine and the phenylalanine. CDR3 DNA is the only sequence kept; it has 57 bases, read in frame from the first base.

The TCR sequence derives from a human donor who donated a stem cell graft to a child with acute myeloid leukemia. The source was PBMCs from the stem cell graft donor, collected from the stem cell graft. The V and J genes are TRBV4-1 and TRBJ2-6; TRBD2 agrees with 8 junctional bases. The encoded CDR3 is CASSQDSFGLAAGANVLTF. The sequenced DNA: TGCGCCAGCAGCCAAGATTCCTTTGGACTAGCAGCCGGGGCCAACGTCCTGACTTTC.